The rows below give T cell receptor beta chains drawn from one sample of a study of regulatory T cells in long-lasting Graves disease. From the multiplex PCR reads, TCRdb called clonotypes with MiXCR, one entry per CDR3 protein. The repertoire holds about 540,000 distinct CDR3 sequences, with approximately 15% as singletons. The data were also submitted as part of a second study, on T cells in Graves' hyperthyroidism and ophthalmopathy.

The specimen comprised peripheral blood mononuclear cells (PBMCs), sampled at new diagnosis, from a patient treated with antithyroid drugs. The origin of the receptors is a young man with Graves disease. Each CDR3 is given with its conserved first and last residue. The order of the fields is V gene, clone size, D gene, J gene, CDR3 DNA, CDR3 protein. A D gene is named only where the DNA matches it firmly. Part of the rows lack a size; the others show once, few, many or a class for expanded clones.

v_gene: TRBV18; abundance: few; d_gene: TRBD2; j_gene: TRBJ2-1; CDR3nt: TGTGCCAGCTCACGGAATAGCGGGGAAAAAATGAATGAGCAGTTCTTC; CDR3aa: CASSRNSGEKMNEQFF
v_gene: TRBV30; abundance: many; d_gene: TRBD1; j_gene: TRBJ1-1; CDR3nt: TGTGCCTGGCAACAGGGGGTAAACACTGAAGCTTTCTTT; CDR3aa: CAWQQGVNTEAFF
v_gene: TRBV10-1; abundance: NA; d_gene: NA; j_gene: TRBJ2-1; CDR3nt: TGCGCCAGCAGTGAGTCCGTAGCGGCTTCCTACAATGAGCGGTTCTTC; CDR3aa: CASSESVAASYNERFF
v_gene: TRBV7-9; abundance: many; d_gene: TRBD2; j_gene: TRBJ2-3; CDR3nt: TGTGCCAGCAAAACTAGCGGGAATCCCCCAGATACGCAGTATTTT; CDR3aa: CASKTSGNPPDTQYF
v_gene: TRBV12-3/TRBV12-4; abundance: NA; d_gene: NA; j_gene: TRBJ1-2; CDR3nt: TGTGCCAGCGGCCCCGGTGGCTCTATCTATGGCTACACCTTC; CDR3aa: CASGPGGSIYGYTF
v_gene: TRBV6-1; abundance: many; d_gene: TRBD1; j_gene: TRBJ1-1; CDR3nt: TGTGCCAGCAGCCGGCAAAGGGGGCCCACTGAAGCTTTCTTT; CDR3aa: CASSRQRGPTEAFF
v_gene: TRBV18; abundance: many; d_gene: NA; j_gene: TRBJ1-1; CDR3nt: TGTGCCAGCTCACCCGGGGCTCGGAACACTGAAGCTTTCTTT; CDR3aa: CASSPGARNTEAFF
v_gene: TRBV18; abundance: NA; d_gene: TRBD2; j_gene: TRBJ2-3; CDR3nt: TGTGCCAGCAGCCTAGCGGGAGCGAGGGATACGCAGTATTTT; CDR3aa: CASSLAGARDTQYF
v_gene: TRBV6-5; abundance: few; d_gene: NA; j_gene: TRBJ2-1; CDR3nt: TGTGCCAGCAGTTCCAGGTGGAATGAGCAGTTCTTC; CDR3aa: CASSSRWNEQFF
v_gene: TRBV28; abundance: many; d_gene: NA; j_gene: TRBJ1-2; CDR3nt: TGTGCCAGCAGTTCTGGTGGAACGGGCCATGGCTACACCTTC; CDR3aa: CASSSGGTGHGYTF
v_gene: TRBV18; abundance: NA; d_gene: TRBD2; j_gene: TRBJ2-5; CDR3nt: TGTGCCAGCTCACCACGGCTAGCGGGCCGCCAAGAGACCCAGTACTTC; CDR3aa: CASSPRLAGRQETQYF
v_gene: TRBV12-3/TRBV12-4; abundance: many; d_gene: NA; j_gene: TRBJ2-3; CDR3nt: TGTGCCAGCTCCCCCAAAGCGACGCAGTATTTT; CDR3aa: CASSPKATQYF
v_gene: TRBV29-1; abundance: many; d_gene: NA; j_gene: TRBJ2-1; CDR3nt: TGCAGCGTTGATTTATTGGGTAATGAGCAGTTCTTC; CDR3aa: CSVDLLGNEQFF
v_gene: TRBV13; abundance: NA; d_gene: NA; j_gene: TRBJ1-6; CDR3nt: TGTGCCAGCAGCTTAGCAGGGGCACCCCTCCACTTT; CDR3aa: CASSLAGAPLHF
v_gene: TRBV28; abundance: many; d_gene: TRBD1; j_gene: TRBJ2-7; CDR3nt: TGTGCCAGCAGCCCAGGGGGCCCGTCCTACGAGCAGTACTTC; CDR3aa: CASSPGGPSYEQYF
v_gene: TRBV5-1; abundance: NA; d_gene: NA; j_gene: TRBJ1-1; CDR3nt: TGTGCCAGCAGCTTAGGTGGACGGTACATGAACACTGAAGCTTTCTTT; CDR3aa: CASSLGGRYMNTEAFF
v_gene: TRBV7-8; abundance: many; d_gene: NA; j_gene: TRBJ2-1; CDR3nt: TGTGCCAGCAGCTTAGAGGGCGGCAACAATGAGCAGTTCTTC; CDR3aa: CASSLEGGNNEQFF
v_gene: TRBV7-9; abundance: many; d_gene: NA; j_gene: TRBJ2-7; CDR3nt: TGTGCCAGCAGCGTCCCCCCGGGTAGGGGAAAGTCCTACGAGCAGTACTTC; CDR3aa: CASSVPPGRGKSYEQYF
v_gene: TRBV12-5; abundance: few; d_gene: TRBD2; j_gene: TRBJ2-1; CDR3nt: TGTGCTAGTGGTCACGGGACTAGCGGGAGAACAAGGTACAATGAGCAGTTCTTC; CDR3aa: CASGHGTSGRTRYNEQFF
v_gene: TRBV5-1; abundance: many; d_gene: NA; j_gene: TRBJ2-7; CDR3nt: TGCGCCAGCAGCTTAGACTCCGCGGGTTGGCGGTCCTACGAGCAGTACTTC; CDR3aa: CASSLDSAGWRSYEQYF
v_gene: TRBV29-1; abundance: many; d_gene: NA; j_gene: TRBJ2-1; CDR3nt: TGCAGCGTTGCCCCCTGGAGGCGGCCCTCCTACAATGAGCAGTTCTTC; CDR3aa: CSVAPWRRPSYNEQFF
v_gene: TRBV19; abundance: few; d_gene: TRBD2; j_gene: TRBJ2-1; CDR3nt: TGTGCCAGTAGTATATTCGGCGGGAGTGTTAATGAGCAGTTCTTC; CDR3aa: CASSIFGGSVNEQFF
v_gene: TRBV11-2; abundance: few; d_gene: NA; j_gene: TRBJ2-7; CDR3nt: TGTGCCAGCAGCTTACCGACTTTACCTCCCGAGCAGTACTTC; CDR3aa: CASSLPTLPPEQYF
v_gene: TRBV19; abundance: few; d_gene: TRBD2; j_gene: TRBJ2-7; CDR3nt: TGTGCCAGTAGTTACGCTAGCGGGGGTTACTACGAGCAGTACTTC; CDR3aa: CASSYASGGYYEQYF
v_gene: TRBV7-2; abundance: many; d_gene: TRBD2; j_gene: TRBJ2-1; CDR3nt: TGTGCCAGCAGCTTAGGGGCGGGAGCTCGTAATGAGCAGTTCTTC; CDR3aa: CASSLGAGARNEQFF
v_gene: TRBV19; abundance: many; d_gene: NA; j_gene: TRBJ2-7; CDR3nt: TGTGCCAGTAGTATAGGGGCCTTCGGGACATCTTACGAGCAGTACTTC; CDR3aa: CASSIGAFGTSYEQYF
v_gene: TRBV10-3; abundance: few; d_gene: TRBD2; j_gene: TRBJ2-1; CDR3nt: TGTGCCATCAGTGTTAAACACAATATAGCGGGTGGCGTCAATGAGCAGTTCTTC; CDR3aa: CAISVKHNIAGGVNEQFF
v_gene: TRBV9; abundance: NA; d_gene: NA; j_gene: TRBJ2-1; CDR3nt: TGTGCCAGCAGGGCGGGGGCCAAGGATGAGCAGTTCTTC; CDR3aa: CASRAGAKDEQFF
v_gene: TRBV6-1; abundance: many; d_gene: TRBD1; j_gene: TRBJ2-5; CDR3nt: TGTGCCAGCAGTGAAGCGGGGACAGGGGGGGAGACCCAGTACTTC; CDR3aa: CASSEAGTGGETQYF
v_gene: TRBV20-1; abundance: many; d_gene: TRBD2; j_gene: TRBJ2-3; CDR3nt: TGCAGTGCCCCCGGGACTAGCGGGGCTACGCAGTATTTT; CDR3aa: CSAPGTSGATQYF
v_gene: TRBV15; abundance: many; d_gene: NA; j_gene: TRBJ2-2; CDR3nt: TGTGCCACCAGCAGAGAGGCCGGGGAGCTGTTTTTT; CDR3aa: CATSREAGELFF
v_gene: TRBV12-3/TRBV12-4; abundance: few; d_gene: TRBD1; j_gene: TRBJ2-4; CDR3nt: TGTGCCAGCAGTCAGAGACAGGGATTAGCCAAAAACATTCAGTACTTC; CDR3aa: CASSQRQGLAKNIQYF
v_gene: TRBV27; abundance: many; d_gene: NA; j_gene: TRBJ2-6; CDR3nt: TGTGCCAGCAGTTTATTGGCAGGGTCACCCTCTGGGGCCAACGTCCTGACTTTC; CDR3aa: CASSLLAGSPSGANVLTF
v_gene: TRBV7-8; abundance: many; d_gene: TRBD2; j_gene: TRBJ2-1; CDR3nt: TGTGCCAGCAGCTCCCCCCGGGGGGTGCAGTTCTTC; CDR3aa: CASSSPRGVQFF
v_gene: TRBV10-3; abundance: many; d_gene: NA; j_gene: TRBJ2-7; CDR3nt: TGTGCCATCAGTGAGTCCTCGTGGCGAGGAGACTACGAGCAGTACTTC; CDR3aa: CAISESSWRGDYEQYF
v_gene: TRBV7-8; abundance: many; d_gene: TRBD2; j_gene: TRBJ2-3; CDR3nt: TGTGCCAGCAGCCGGACTAGCGGTGCGGATACGCAGTATTTT; CDR3aa: CASSRTSGADTQYF
v_gene: TRBV5-1; abundance: few; d_gene: TRBD1; j_gene: TRBJ2-5; CDR3nt: TGCGCCAGCAGCCCGACCTTATCCAGACAGGGGGATAAGACCCAGTACTTC; CDR3aa: CASSPTLSRQGDKTQYF
v_gene: TRBV29-1; abundance: NA; d_gene: NA; j_gene: TRBJ1-1; CDR3nt: TGCAGCGCGGGCCTCGGCATGAACACTGAAGCTTTCTTT; CDR3aa: CSAGLGMNTEAFF
v_gene: TRBV30; abundance: many; d_gene: NA; j_gene: TRBJ1-1; CDR3nt: TGTGCCCAGAAACGGGCAGGGAGGACTGAAGCTTTCTTT; CDR3aa: CAQKRAGRTEAFF
v_gene: TRBV7-9; abundance: once; d_gene: NA; j_gene: TRBJ2-1; CDR3nt: TGTGCCAGCAGCGCCTGCCCGGACAAGAGGAATGAGCAGTTCTTC; CDR3aa: CASSACPDKRNEQFF
v_gene: TRBV28; abundance: few; d_gene: TRBD1; j_gene: TRBJ2-1; CDR3nt: TGTGCCAGCAGGGACAGGTTCTCCTACAATGAGCAGTTCTTC; CDR3aa: CASRDRFSYNEQFF
v_gene: TRBV3-1; abundance: few; d_gene: TRBD2; j_gene: TRBJ2-2; CDR3nt: TGTGCCAGCAGTAGGTTCGGCGGGAGCGGGACCGGGGAGCTGTTTTTT; CDR3aa: CASSRFGGSGTGELFF
v_gene: TRBV6-1; abundance: NA; d_gene: NA; j_gene: TRBJ2-7; CDR3nt: TGTGCCATCAGTGCCGGGACCCCGGGGGAGCAGTACTTC; CDR3aa: CAISAGTPGEQYF
v_gene: TRBV20-1; abundance: few; d_gene: TRBD2; j_gene: TRBJ2-7; CDR3nt: TGCAGTGCTAGAGGGGGGAGGGTTCTCTACGAGCAGTACTTC; CDR3aa: CSARGGRVLYEQYF
v_gene: TRBV15; abundance: many; d_gene: NA; j_gene: TRBJ2-1; CDR3nt: TGTGCCACCAGCAGAGAGACCGGGACACCCTACAATGAGCAGTTCTTC; CDR3aa: CATSRETGTPYNEQFF
v_gene: TRBV6-5; abundance: many; d_gene: TRBD2; j_gene: TRBJ2-1; CDR3nt: TGTGCCAGCAGTTACGGATACGCTCGGACTAGCGGGAATGAGCAGTTCTTC; CDR3aa: CASSYGYARTSGNEQFF
v_gene: TRBV28; abundance: NA; d_gene: TRBD2; j_gene: TRBJ2-3; CDR3nt: TGTGCCAGCAGCGGAGGTTTCGGGGGGGGAACAGATACGCAGTATTTT; CDR3aa: CASSGGFGGGTDTQYF
v_gene: TRBV20-1; abundance: many; d_gene: NA; j_gene: TRBJ1-1; CDR3nt: TGCAGTGCCAGCGCCAGGCCTCGTGAAGCTTTCTTT; CDR3aa: CSASARPREAFF